This T cell receptor beta chain was captured in a study of Graves' ophthalmopathy and Graves' hyperthyroidism (dated by TCRdb to the late 2010s). Some background on the complete study: A patient counted as having stable hyperthyroidism if there was no progression to ophthalmopathy within 18 months of follow-up. A discovery set of about a hundred patients (around 45 ophthalmopathy, around 57 stable hyperthyroidism) was enrolled to explore V-J signatures distinguishing ophthalmopathy from hyperthyroidism. The study used TCR beta repertoire signatures to distinguish Graves' ophthalmopathy from Graves' hyperthyroidism and to predict progression to ophthalmopathy. An independent validation cohort was composed of around 19 hyperthyroidism patients and around 15 patients who later progressed from hyperthyroidism to ophthalmopathy. T-cell repertoires of thyroid tissue and blood were compared in more than five hyperthyroidism patients. In total, some 140 blood samples were TCR-sequenced: fewer than 50 ophthalmopathy, some 80 hyperthyroidism and about 17 hyperthyroidism-to-ophthalmopathy patients. After sampling, hyperthyroidism patients received methimazole starting at 30 mg daily, and ophthalmopathy patients received high-dose intravenous methylprednisolone.

This clonotype was observed at least ten times. No antigen is known for it. Base qualities are not at hand, and no much larger clone is one base apart. Results the study describes overall, beyond this receptor: The 13-signature model separated ophthalmopathy from stable hyperthyroidism with approximately 90% sensitivity and less than 83% specificity in cross-validation, and 80%/75% in the test set. In validation, the model predicted ophthalmopathy progression with about 71% sensitivity and around 72% specificity; roughly eleven predicted patients were CT-confirmed with GO in a median of approximately 6.5 months. Most of the expanded thyroid clonotypes with a frequency above 0.001 were also detected in blood, and it was suggested that the thyroid immune response may be reflected by blood repertoires. Sample size was not predetermined statistically, and investigators were not blinded to group allocation.

For repertoire sequencing, TCR beta CDR3 regions were amplified from RNA transcripts. HTBI primers and the Qiagen OneStep RT-PCR kit were used in a first-round RT-PCR, which was followed by a second-round multiplex PCR, size selection and purification. Libraries were sequenced on an Illumina HiSeq2000 using paired-end 100 bp reads. The authors processed their data as follows. Reads were processed with SOAPnuke, discarding reads with adapters, uncalled bases, mean Phred below 15, or no exact constant-primer or identifier match. COPE v1.2.5 was used to merge the high-quality paired reads. Each unique nucleotide sequence was treated as a clonotype, and MiTCR v1.1 was used to align the clonotypes to the IMGT TRB V, D and J references. Only V-J combinations with frequency above 0.0001 were analysed, covering around 99% of repertoires. For each V-J combination, a TCR clonal expansion and chaos score was defined as F50 clonal expansion divided by the chaos observed in the TCRdist matrix. Welch's t-statistics and random forest were used to reduce features to about a dozen V-J combinations, which were fed into a naive Bayes classifier. Thyroid-blood repertoire similarity was quantified with the Morisita-Horn index. TCRdb reanalyzed the raw reads on its own, using fastp at Q25 for trimming and MiXCR for clone calling, and kept in-frame beta chains. Identical CDR3 proteins give one entry, which carries the most common genes and DNA. TCRdb's processing, not the authors', yielded these V and J calls. This sample holds about 500,000 distinct CDR3 sequences; just under 40% were observed only once. The ten largest clones capture roughly 4% of the sample.

The CDR3, from cysteine to phenylalanine, totals 16 residues. Only the CDR3 DNA is retained, 48 bases long and in frame from the first base. CDR1 and CDR2 (MGHRA, YSYEKL) derive from the germline V gene. Trimming takes 1 base from V and 2 bases from J, and the germline ends sit 9 bases apart. Patients with hyperthyroidism were aged 18 to 65 years, had been newly diagnosed, and had a disease duration of less than 2 months. Patients were excluded if they had other autoimmune diseases, uncontrolled infections, pregnancy or lactation. Clinical symptoms, serum thyroxine, TRAb, thyroid ultrasound and orbital computed tomography were used for diagnosis. Total RNA was extracted using Trizol reagent, and RNA quality was checked on an Agilent 2100 Bioanalyzer.

Sequenced material: peripheral blood or thyroid tissue (not recorded which). The receptor's source is an adult man with Graves' hyperthyroidism. The chain couples TRBV4-1 to TRBJ2-6; confidence is insufficient to name the D gene. The base sequence is TGCGCCAGCAGCCAAGGTCGGTTTCCTGGGGCCAACGTCCTGACTTTC. It is translated as CASSQGRFPGANVLTF.